The sequence of this TCR beta chain was determined in a study of T cells in Graves' hyperthyroidism and ophthalmopathy. Clinical symptoms, serum thyroxine and TRAb, thyroid ultrasound and orbital computed tomography were used for the diagnoses. Using RNA transcripts as the source, TCR beta CDR3 regions were amplified. First-round RT-PCR of the TCR CDR3 relied on the HTBI primer set. TCRdb reprocessed the multiplex PCR reads with MiXCR, giving one entry per CDR3 protein. The table includes 250,000 to 300,000 distinct CDR3 sequences, less than 15% detected once. This clonotype has ten or more counts. The sample consisted of blood. The TCR sequence derives from a woman younger than 45 with Graves' hyperthyroidism that later progressed to Graves' ophthalmopathy.

The CDR3 bases are TGTGCCAGCAGTTTTCAGGGTTTGTTGGGAAATGAGCAGTTCTTC. This encodes CASSFQGLLGNEQFF. This chain connects TRBV12-3 or TRBV12-4 to TRBJ2-1; D is perhaps TRBD1 (5 bases). The CDR3 spans 15 residues. V lost 3 bases and J 7 bases, leaving 16 bases between the germline ends.